The 4 T cell receptor beta chains reported below all come from one sample, sequenced in a study of cytomegalovirus exposure and HLA in healthy donors. Assay used: immunoSEQ multiplex PCR; TCRdb lists only in-frame clones, some missing. This sample carries some 190,000 clones, about 83% of them seen once, and the ten largest clones take about 1.6%. Sequenced: PBMCs. The receptor source for this set is a woman in her late teens or twenties in good health and CMV-seronegative.

V is TRBV28 and J is TRBJ2-2; TRBD1 matches 12 bases. Germline CDR1 and CDR2: MDHEN and SYDVKM. CDR3 size: 16 residues. V shed 6 bases, J shed 7 bases, and the junction held 9 bases outside the gene matches. CDR3: CASRLPGQGAGGELFF. In DNA form, the CDR3 reads TGTGCCAGCAGACTACCGGGACAGGGGGCCGGCGGGGAGCTGTTTTTT.

The rearrangement joins TRBV5-1 to TRBJ2-3; D may be TRBD2 (6 bases). This CDR3 region has 15 residues. V was shortened by 4 bases and J by 2 bases, with 14 bases between the two germline ends. Per germline, CDR1 SGHRS and CDR2 YFSETQ. CDR3 region: CASSPGGGHTDTQYF. The CDR3 DNA is TGCGCCAGCAGCCCGGGTGGAGGGCACACAGATACGCAGTATTTT.

J is TRBJ1-2 and V is TRBV14, with D tentatively TRBD1 (6 bases). The CDR3 length is 14 residues. V lost 1 base to trimming and J lost 4 bases, with 10 bases between them. Germline assignment: CDR1 SGHDN and CDR2 FVKESK. CDR3: CASSQAQGTYGYTF. In nucleotides, the CDR3 is TGTGCCAGCAGCCAAGCTCAGGGGACCTATGGCTACACCTTC.

The J gene is TRBJ2-5, the V gene TRBV11-3; D is perhaps TRBD2 (7 bases). The CDR3 covers 15 residues. Germline CDR1 is SGHNT and CDR2 is YENEEA. The V end was cut by 5 bases, the J end by 1 base, with 14 bases between. This CDR3 is CASSRRRGGQETQYF. The CDR3 coding sequence is TGTGCCAGCAGCCGCCGGAGGGGGGGCCAAGAGACCCAGTACTTC. Together with reference TRBV11-3 and TRBJ2-5, the CDR3 gives the full variable domain: EAGVVQSPRYKIIEKKQPVAFWCNPISGHNTLYWYLQNLGQGPELLIRYENEEAVDDSQLPKDRFSAERLKGVDSTLKIQPAELGDSAVYLCASSRRRGGQETQYFGPGTRLLVL.